One T cell receptor beta chain is described in this entry. Germline V gene sequence: CDR1 LNHDA, CDR2 SQIVND (reference sequence). Trimming took 6 bases from V and 5 from J; bases not matched to a gene: 16. The CDR3 length is 19 residues. The sample belongs to a study of blood T cell repertoires in COVID-19. In the authors' workflow: Estimates of nucleated cell counts were drawn from the amplification of reference gene primers. Profiled with immunoSEQ multiplex PCR; TCRdb holds only in-frame clones, not every one. V and J calls and clone size follow that table, whereas D and trimming were derived from the DNA. Here the sample spans 150,000 to 200,000 clones, 78% being singletons.

The source of this sequence is a woman aged 45-65 years who had recovered from COVID-19. This chain uses TRBV19 with TRBJ1-6; 10 bases are shared with TRBD1. The sample was PBMCs or T cells enriched from blood (not recorded which). CDR3 region: CASSPQRTGGMLDNSPLHF. In DNA, the CDR3 is TGTGCCAGTAGCCCCCAGCGGACAGGGGGAATGTTGGATAATTCACCCCTCCACTTT.